The T cell receptor beta chain described here comes from a study of OX40 agonist ivuxolimab in advanced cancers. The wider study: Allowance was made for prior anti-PD-1, anti-PD-L1 or anti-CTLA-4 therapy, and about 40% had some.

Findings of the study overall: Clonal expansion among partial responders at 0.1-3.0 mg/kg ranked near the lowest.

Here immunoSEQ multiplex PCR was the method, and the copy in TCRdb shows in-frame clones only, minus some. The data show fewer than 95,000 clones, 70% to 85% seen once. Looked up from germline, CDR1 is MNHEY and CDR2 is SVGAGI. CDR3 length: 15 residues. Trimming stripped 4 bases from V and 3 bases from J, with 15 bases between. Of note for this clone: The antigen remains unidentified.

Material: CD4+ or CD8+ T cells sorted from blood, obtained in a trial of the OX40 agonist ivuxolimab. The TCR comes from an adult with an advanced solid tumor such as melanoma, head and neck, liver or kidney cancer. The chain employs TRBV6-5 and TRBJ1-2, with D perhaps TRBD1 (6 bases). The CDR3: CASSSPGQTDYGYTF. Written as DNA, the CDR3 is TGTGCCAGCAGTTCCCCCGGACAGACTGACTATGGCTACACCTTC.